The clone carrying this TCR beta chain came up many times. What it binds is unknown. This CDR3 comprises 15 residues. V lost 3 bases, J lost 2 bases, and 13 bases lay in between. Germline CDR1 reads SGHRS; CDR2 reads YFSETQ. Molecular barcoded adaptors covering alpha/delta and beta/gamma chains were used on approximately 400 ng RNA. TCRdb processed the reads anew with MiXCR; each CDR3 protein has one entry. The sample holds around 130,000 distinct CDR3 sequences, 13% seen once. The data are from a study of read filtering for tumor transcriptome and immune sequencing. Study outcomes and limitations: This fraction held mixed bone marrow immune cells after CD138-negative sorting.

This receptor was taken from a donor aged 40 or over with multiple myeloma. The chain recombines TRBV5-1 with TRBJ2-3; D may be TRBD1 (6 bases). Sample: a population of CD138-negative cells sorted from bone marrow. CDR3 sequence reads: CASSSKTGFTDTQYF. CDR3 nucleotide sequence: TGCGCCAGCAGCTCAAAGACAGGATTCACAGATACGCAGTATTTT.